This T cell receptor (beta chain) was sequenced for a study of cytomegalovirus exposure and HLA in healthy donors. The CDR3 sequence is 15 residues long. Germline CDR1 is SGHRS and CDR2 is YFSETQ. Trimming took 3 bases from V and 2 from J; bases not matched to a gene: 4. Use of 60 Vbeta and 13 Jbeta primers characterized the PCR. The table came from immunoSEQ multiplex PCR; TCRdb's copy has only in-frame clones and leaves some out. Of about 180,000 clones in the sample, 79% were seen once. This clone came up a few times. Its specificity is unknown. Regarding the study as a whole: Trimming of TCR beta V- and J-genes showed a link, identified in a later analysis, to a missense DCLRE1C variant.

Source material: PBMCs. The chain carries TRBV5-1 and TRBJ1-3; 8 bases are shared with TRBD1. This sequence originates from a middle-aged woman in good health and CMV-seronegative. In DNA form, the CDR3 reads TGCGCCAGCAGCTCAGACAGGGGAACTGGAAACACCATATATTTT. Translated, it gives CASSSDRGTGNTIYF.